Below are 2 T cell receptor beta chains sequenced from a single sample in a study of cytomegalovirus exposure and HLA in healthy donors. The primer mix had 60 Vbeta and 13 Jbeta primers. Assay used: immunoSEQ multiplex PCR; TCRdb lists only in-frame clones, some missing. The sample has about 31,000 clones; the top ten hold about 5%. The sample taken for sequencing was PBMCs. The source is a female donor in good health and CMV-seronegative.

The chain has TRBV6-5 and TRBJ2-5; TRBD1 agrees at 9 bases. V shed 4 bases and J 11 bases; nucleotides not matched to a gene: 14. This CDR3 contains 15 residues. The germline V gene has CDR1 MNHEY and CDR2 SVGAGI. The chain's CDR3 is CASSFSGTGSGEQYF. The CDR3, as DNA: TGTGCCAGCAGTTTCTCCGGGACAGGGTCGGGAGAGCAGTACTTC.

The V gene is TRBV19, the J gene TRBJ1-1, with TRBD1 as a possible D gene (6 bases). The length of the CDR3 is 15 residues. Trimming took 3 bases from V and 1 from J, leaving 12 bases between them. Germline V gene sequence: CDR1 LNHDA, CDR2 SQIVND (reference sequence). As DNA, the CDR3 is TGTGCCAGTAGTATCCTCGACAGGTGGAACACTGAAGCTTTCTTT. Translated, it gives CASSILDRWNTEAFF.